This T cell receptor (beta chain) was found in a study of T cells in narcolepsy. Study at large: Patients with NT1 or NT2 and healthy control donors were enrolled.

This clone was seen just once. Germline V CDR1 and CDR2: MGHRA, YSYEKL. The CDR3 totals 14 residues. Trimming shortened V by 0 bases and J by 13 bases, and 16 bases separated the two germline ends. Clones were sequenced by immunoSEQ multiplex PCR, and TCRdb holds only the in-frame ones, with some missing. The sample has about 30,000 clones, 80% to 85% seen once. The chain has TRBV4-1 and TRBJ2-1; tentative D call: TRBD2 (6 bases). This TCR was sampled from a human donor in good health. The specimen sequenced was memory (CD45RA-) CD4+ T cells from blood. The CDR3 DNA is TGCGCCAGCAGCCAAGAGCAGCTAGCGACGAACCAGTTCTTC. It is translated as CASSQEQLATNQFF.